This T cell receptor (beta chain) came from a study of blood T cell repertoires in COVID-19. Study in general: Collection of acute and convalescent COVID-19 samples took place in the United States, Italy and Spain. T cells, B-cell-depleted T cells, or PBMCs supplied cDNA or gDNA.

Trimming cost V 6 bases and J 0 bases; bases outside gene matches: 9. Germline lookup yields CDR1 SQVTM and CDR2 ANQGSEA. This CDR3 is built from 15 residues. This clone was seen more than once but under ten times. Profiling relied on immunoSEQ multiplex PCR, and the TCRdb table lists in-frame clones only, not all of them. This sample has just over 80,000 clones, with around 88% found just once. The study drew participants aged roughly 18 to 95 years from some 23 US areas. Clinical history reported by participants formed the basis on which cohorts were assigned. The material sequenced was PBMCs or T cells enriched from blood (not recorded which). This sequence joins TRBV29-1 and TRBJ2-7, with TRBD1 matching over 9 bases. The TCR originated in a woman between 50 and 59 years old with acute COVID-19. The CDR3 loop is CSVERTGESSYEQYF. The CDR3 DNA sequence: TGCAGCGTGGAAAGGACAGGGGAGAGCTCCTACGAGCAGTACTTC.